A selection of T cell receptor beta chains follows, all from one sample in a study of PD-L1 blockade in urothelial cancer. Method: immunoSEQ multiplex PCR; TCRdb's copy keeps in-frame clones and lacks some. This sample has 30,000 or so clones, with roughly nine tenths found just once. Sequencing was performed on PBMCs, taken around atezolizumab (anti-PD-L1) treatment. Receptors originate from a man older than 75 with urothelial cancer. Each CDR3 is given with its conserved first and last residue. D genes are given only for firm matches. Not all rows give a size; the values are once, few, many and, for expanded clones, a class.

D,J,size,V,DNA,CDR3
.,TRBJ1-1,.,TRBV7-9,TGTGCCAGCAGCTTAGGGGCAGCAGAGAACACTGAAGCTTTCTTT,CASSLGAAENTEAFF
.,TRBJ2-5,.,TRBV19,TGTGCCAGTAGTATGGGGGGACAAGAGACCCAGTACTTC,CASSMGGQETQYF
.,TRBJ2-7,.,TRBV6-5,TGTGCCAGCAGTCCCGACAGCCTTCCCTACGAGCAGTACTTC,CASSPDSLPYEQYF
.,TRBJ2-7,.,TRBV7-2,TGTGCCAGCAGCTTAGCTCCCCGCGGGGTCTACGAGCAGTACTTC,CASSLAPRGVYEQYF
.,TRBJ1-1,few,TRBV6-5,TGTGCCAGCAGTTACTCGTCAGGGTCGGCGAGCACTGAAGCTTTCTTT,CASSYSSGSASTEAFF
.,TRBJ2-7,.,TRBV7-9,TGTGCCAGCAGCTTCGGCAGGCCCGCCTCCTACGAGCAGTACTTC,CASSFGRPASYEQYF
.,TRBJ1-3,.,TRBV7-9,TGTGCCAGCAGCTTAATGGCCAGCTCTGGAAACACCATATATTTT,CASSLMASSGNTIYF
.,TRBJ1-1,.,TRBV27,TGTGCCAGCAGTAGGGGCGGTGAAGCTTTCTTT,CASSRGGEAFF
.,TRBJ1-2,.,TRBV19,TGTGCCAGTACCATCCGGCAGGGAGGATATGGCTACACCTTC,CASTIRQGGYGYTF
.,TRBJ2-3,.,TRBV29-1,TGCAGCGCAGGGGAGAGCACAGATACGCAGTATTTT,CSAGESTDTQYF
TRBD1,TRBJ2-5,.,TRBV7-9,TGTGCCAGCAGCTTAGCGTCAGGGACAGGGAAAGAGACCCAGTACTTC,CASSLASGTGKETQYF
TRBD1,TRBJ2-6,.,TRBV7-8,TGTGCCAGCAGCTACGCGGAACCGGGACAGCCTTCTGGGGCCAACGTCCTGACTTTC,CASSYAEPGQPSGANVLTF
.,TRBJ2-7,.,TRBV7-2,TGTGCCAGCAGCTTAGGGGAGTACGAGCAGTACTTC,CASSLGEYEQYF
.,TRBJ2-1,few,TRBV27,TGTGCCAGCAGTTTATTGCTGGAGGCGAATGAGCAGTTCTTC,CASSLLLEANEQFF
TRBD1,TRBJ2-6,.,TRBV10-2,TGCGCCAGCAGTGAGTCAGGGACAGGGGGCGCGGGGGCCAACGTCCTGACTTTC,CASSESGTGGAGANVLTF
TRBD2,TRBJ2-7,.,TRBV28,TGTGCCAGCAGTCCCCCGGGACTAGCGAGCTCCTACGAGCAGTACTTC,CASSPPGLASSYEQYF
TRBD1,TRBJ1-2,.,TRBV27,TGTGCCAGCAGCCCCGCCCGAACCGGGACAGGGGGGTATGGCTACACCTTC,CASSPARTGTGGYGYTF
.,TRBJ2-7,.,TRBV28,TGTGCCAGCAGTGCCGGGTCCCGCGAGCAGTACTTC,CASSAGSREQYF
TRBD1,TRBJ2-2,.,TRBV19,TGTGCCAGTAGTATTGGACAGGGTCCCGCCGGGGAGCTGTTTTTT,CASSIGQGPAGELFF
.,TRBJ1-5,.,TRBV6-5,TGTGCCAGCAGTACCGGGACTACTAACAATCAGCCCCAGCATTTT,CASSTGTTNNQPQHF
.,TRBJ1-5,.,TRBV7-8,TGTGCCAGCAGCTTACAGGGTGCGGGCAATCAGCCCCAGCATTTT,CASSLQGAGNQPQHF
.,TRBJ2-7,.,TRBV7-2,TGTGCCAGCAGCTTAGTGTCGTCGGGTGAGCAGTACTTC,CASSLVSSGEQYF
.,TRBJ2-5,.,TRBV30,TGTGCCGGCGGGACTTCTCAAGAGACCCAGTACTTC,CAGGTSQETQYF
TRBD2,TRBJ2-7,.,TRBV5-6,TGTGCCAGCAGTTACCGTCTAGCGGGAGGGCCTGGCGAGCAGTACTTC,CASSYRLAGGPGEQYF
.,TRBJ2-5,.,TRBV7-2,TGTGCCAGCAGCTTAGGTGGGGGCGCCCAAGAGACCCAGTACTTC,CASSLGGGAQETQYF
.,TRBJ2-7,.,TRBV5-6,TGTGCCAGCAGCTTGGCAGCGGTACCCTACGAGCAGTACTTC,CASSLAAVPYEQYF
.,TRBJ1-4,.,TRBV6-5,TGTGCCAGCAGTTACGGGCAGGGAACTAATGAAAAACTGTTTTTT,CASSYGQGTNEKLFF
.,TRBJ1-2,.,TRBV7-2,TGTGCCAGCAGCTCGACAGCGAACTCTAACTATGGCTACACCTTC,CASSSTANSNYGYTF
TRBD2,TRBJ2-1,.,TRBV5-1,TGCGCCAGCAGCCTAGGACTAGCGGGGTGGGGTGAGCAGTTCTTC,CASSLGLAGWGEQFF
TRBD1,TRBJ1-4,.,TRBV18,TGTGCCAGCTCAGCTCGGACAGGGGCTAATGAAAAACTGTTTTTT,CASSARTGANEKLFF
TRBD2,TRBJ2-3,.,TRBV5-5,TGTGCCAGCAGCTTGACGGCTAGCGGGATTCAGGCAGATACGCAGTATTTT,CASSLTASGIQADTQYF
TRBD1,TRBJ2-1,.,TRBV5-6,TGTGCCAGCAGCTTACTGGACAGGGATATCAATGAGCAGTTCTTC,CASSLLDRDINEQFF
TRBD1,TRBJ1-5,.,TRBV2,TGTGCCAGCAGTGGTACAGGGGGCAAATTGCAGCCCCAGCATTTT,CASSGTGGKLQPQHF
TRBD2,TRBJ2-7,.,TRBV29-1,TGCAGCGTTGAAGGCGGGAGGGGGAACGAGCAGTACTTC,CSVEGGRGNEQYF
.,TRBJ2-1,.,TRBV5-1,TGCGCCAGCACGAGAGGATCCTACAATGAGCAGTTCTTC,CASTRGSYNEQFF
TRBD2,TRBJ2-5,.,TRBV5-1,TGCGCCAGCAGCTGGACTAGCGGGGGGGAACAGTACTTC,CASSWTSGGEQYF
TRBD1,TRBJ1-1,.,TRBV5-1,TGCGCCAGCAGCTTGGTGGGACAGGTGGAGGCTGAAGCTTTCTTT,CASSLVGQVEAEAFF